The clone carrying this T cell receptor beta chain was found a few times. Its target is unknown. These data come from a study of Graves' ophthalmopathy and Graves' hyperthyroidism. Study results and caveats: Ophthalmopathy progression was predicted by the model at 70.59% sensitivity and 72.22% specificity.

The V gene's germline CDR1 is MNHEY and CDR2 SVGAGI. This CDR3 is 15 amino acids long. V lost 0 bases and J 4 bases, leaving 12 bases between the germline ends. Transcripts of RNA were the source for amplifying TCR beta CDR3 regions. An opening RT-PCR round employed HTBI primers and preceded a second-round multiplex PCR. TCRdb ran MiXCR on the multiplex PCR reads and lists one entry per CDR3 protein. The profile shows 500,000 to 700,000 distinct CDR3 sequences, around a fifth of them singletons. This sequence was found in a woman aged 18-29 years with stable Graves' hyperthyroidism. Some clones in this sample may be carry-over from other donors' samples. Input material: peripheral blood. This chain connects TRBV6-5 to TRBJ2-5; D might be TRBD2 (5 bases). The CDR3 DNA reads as TGTGCCAGCAGTTACTCGAAGAGGGCCGGAGAGACCCAGTACTTC. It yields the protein CASSYSKRAGETQYF.